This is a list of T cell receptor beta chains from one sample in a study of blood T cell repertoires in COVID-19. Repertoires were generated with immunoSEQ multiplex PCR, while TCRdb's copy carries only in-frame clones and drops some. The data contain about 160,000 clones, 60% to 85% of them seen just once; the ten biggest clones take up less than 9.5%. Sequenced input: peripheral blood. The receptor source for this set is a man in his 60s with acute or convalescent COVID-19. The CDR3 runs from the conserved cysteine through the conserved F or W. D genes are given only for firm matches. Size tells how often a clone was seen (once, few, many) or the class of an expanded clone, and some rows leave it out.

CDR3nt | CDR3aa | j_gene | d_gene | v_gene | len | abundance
TGTGCCAGCAGCCAAGACAGGGTTGGCTACACCTTC | CASSQDRVGYTF | TRBJ1-2 | - | TRBV14 | 12 | -
TGTGCCAGCATCGGGGGGTTGAGAAACATTCAGTACTTC | CASIGGLRNIQYF | TRBJ2-4 | TRBD2 | TRBV25-1 | 13 | -
TGTGCCAGTAGTCCCAGGACAGGGCCAAATCAGCCCCAGCATTTT | CASSPRTGPNQPQHF | TRBJ1-5 | TRBD1 | TRBV19 | 15 | -
TGTGCCAGCAGCGTAGACGCCAGGCCCGATCAGCCCCAGCATTTT | CASSVDARPDQPQHF | TRBJ1-5 | - | TRBV9 | 15 | -
TGCGCCAGCAGCTTGGGACAGGGATTTAATTCACCCCTCCACTTT | CASSLGQGFNSPLHF | TRBJ1-6 | TRBD1 | TRBV5-1 | 15 | -
TGCGCCAGCAGCCAAGGGGGGGGCCCCGGCTATGGCTACACCTTC | CASSQGGGPGYGYTF | TRBJ1-2 | - | TRBV4-1 | 15 | -
TGTGCCAGCAGCGGGGGACTTCACAATGAGCAGTTCTTC | CASSGGLHNEQFF | TRBJ2-1 | - | TRBV3-1/TRBV3-2 | 13 | -
TGTGCCAGCAGTTACGGGACAGGGGATCCCAATGAGCAGTTCTTC | CASSYGTGDPNEQFF | TRBJ2-1 | TRBD1 | TRBV6-6 | 15 | -
TGTGCCAGCAGTTATAGGGGAGGAGGCTACACCTTC | CASSYRGGGYTF | TRBJ1-2 | - | TRBV6-5 | 12 | -
TGCGCCAGCAGCCAAGTGTCCCCACGTGGGACAGGGAATCACGAGCAGTACTTC | CASSQVSPRGTGNHEQYF | TRBJ2-7 | TRBD1 | TRBV4-1 | 18 | -
TGTGCCAGCAGCTTGGGGGGAATGACAGGGGGTTATGGCTACACCTTC | CASSLGGMTGGYGYTF | TRBJ1-2 | TRBD1 | TRBV5-4 | 16 | -
TGTGCCAGTAGTAGCAGGGGACAAGAGACCCAGTACTTC | CASSSRGQETQYF | TRBJ2-5 | - | TRBV19 | 13 | -
TGTGCCAGCAGCTTGGCCGGGGGGCTGGGCAATCAGCCCCAGCATTTT | CASSLAGGLGNQPQHF | TRBJ1-5 | - | TRBV5-6 | 16 | -
TGCGCCAGCAGTGACCGCGTGAATGAGCAGTTCTTC | CASSDRVNEQFF | TRBJ2-1 | - | TRBV10-2 | 12 | -
TGTGCCAGCAGCGCAGACACTGAAGCTTTCTTT | CASSADTEAFF | TRBJ1-1 | - | TRBV5-6 | 11 | -
TGTGCCAGCAGCCCGCAGGGGGTGAGCTCCTACGAGCAGTACTTC | CASSPQGVSSYEQYF | TRBJ2-7 | TRBD1 | TRBV3-1/TRBV3-2 | 15 | few
TGTGCCAGCAGTCCCCTCCCATACAGGTTCATGGGGACTGAAGCTTTCTTT | CASSPLPYRFMGTEAFF | TRBJ1-1 | - | TRBV6-6 | 17 | -
TGTGCCTGGACGGCTAGCGGGGGGGCCATAGCCAAAAACATTCAGTACTTC | CAWTASGGAIAKNIQYF | TRBJ2-4 | TRBD2 | TRBV30 | 17 | -
TGTGCCAGCAGTACCTGGGACAGGCCCTCTGGGGCCAACGTCCTGACTTTC | CASSTWDRPSGANVLTF | TRBJ2-6 | TRBD1 | TRBV6-2/TRBV6-3 | 17 | -
TGTGCCAGCAGCCAAGATGGGGCGCGGGATCCCCGGGATGAGCAGTTCTTC | CASSQDGARDPRDEQFF | TRBJ2-1 | - | TRBV4-2 | 17 | -
TGTGCCAGCAGCTTGTGGAGCGGGGAGACCCAGTACTTC | CASSLWSGETQYF | TRBJ2-5 | - | TRBV11-2 | 13 | few
TGCGCCAGCAGCTTGGATAGGGGACTAACCTACGAGCAGTACTTC | CASSLDRGLTYEQYF | TRBJ2-7 | TRBD2 | TRBV5-1 | 15 | -
TGTGCCAGCTCATCGGGACAGGGGGGTGGCAAGAGTACTGAAGCTTTCTTT | CASSSGQGGGKSTEAFF | TRBJ1-1 | TRBD1 | TRBV18 | 17 | -
TGTGCCAGCAGTTCCAATTCAGGGGATAGCAATCAGCCCCAGCATTTT | CASSSNSGDSNQPQHF | TRBJ1-5 | - | TRBV6-6 | 16 | few
TGTGCCAGCAGCTTAAAGGTCAGGAACGACTATGGCTACACCTTC | CASSLKVRNDYGYTF | TRBJ1-2 | - | TRBV7-2 | 15 | -
TGTGCCAGCTCACCACCGGGGGGATCACCCCTCCACTTT | CASSPPGGSPLHF | TRBJ1-6 | - | TRBV18 | 13 | -
TGTGCCACCAGTGATCGACTAGCGGGGGAGACCCAGTACTTC | CATSDRLAGETQYF | TRBJ2-5 | TRBD2 | TRBV24-1 | 14 | -
TGTGCCAGCAGCTCTATCGGACAGGGGGCTGGATCCTATAATTCACCCCTCCACTTT | CASSSIGQGAGSYNSPLHF | TRBJ1-6 | TRBD1 | TRBV28 | 19 | once
TGTGCCAGTAGTATTGGACTAGCGGCCAATGAGCAGTTCTTC | CASSIGLAANEQFF | TRBJ2-1 | TRBD2 | TRBV19 | 14 | -
TGTGCCAGCAGTTCCGGGACAGGAGGTGAAAAACTGTTTTTT | CASSSGTGGEKLFF | TRBJ1-4 | TRBD1 | TRBV2 | 14 | -
TGTGCCAGCAGCTCAAGGGGCTTAGGCTATGGCTACACCTTC | CASSSRGLGYGYTF | TRBJ1-2 | - | TRBV7-9 | 14 | -
TGTGCCAGCAGCTTCTGGACAGGGGTGAACACTGAAGCTTTCTTT | CASSFWTGVNTEAFF | TRBJ1-1 | TRBD1 | TRBV5-4 | 15 | few
TGTGCCAGCGGGTGGAGCTCTGAAAAACTGTTTTTT | CASGWSSEKLFF | TRBJ1-4 | - | TRBV6-5 | 12 | -
TGCAGCGTTGCAAAGGGGCCGACTACCGGGGAGCTGTTTTTT | CSVAKGPTTGELFF | TRBJ2-2 | - | TRBV29-1 | 14 | few
TGTGCCAGCAGTGAAGCTCAGGGCGGGGAGCTGTTTTTT | CASSEAQGGELFF | TRBJ2-2 | - | TRBV2 | 13 | -
TGTGCCAGCAGCGAAGGGACAGTTCTTTACGAGCAGTACTTC | CASSEGTVLYEQYF | TRBJ2-7 | TRBD1 | TRBV6-1 | 14 | -
TGCGCCAGCCGTCGGGGTGGCGCTAGCTCCTATAATTCACCCCTCCACTTT | CASRRGGASSYNSPLHF | TRBJ1-6 | - | TRBV4-1 | 17 | -
TGTGCTAGTGGTTTGGGTTTCACAGGGGACCAAGAGACCCAGTACTTC | CASGLGFTGDQETQYF | TRBJ2-5 | TRBD1 | TRBV12-5 | 16 | -
TGTGCCAGTACCAGAAGTTTTGCGTCGTTACGGGGGGAATACAATGAGCAGTTCTTC | CASTRSFASLRGEYNEQFF | TRBJ2-1 | TRBD2 | TRBV19 | 19 | few
TGTGCCAGCAGCTTGTGGAAGGGGACTGAAGCTTTCTTT | CASSLWKGTEAFF | TRBJ1-1 | - | TRBV5-4 | 13 | -
TGCGCCAGCGGCAGGGGGATGAACACTGAAGCTTTCTTT | CASGRGMNTEAFF | TRBJ1-1 | TRBD1 | TRBV10-2 | 13 | -
TGTGCCTGGAGTGTACATGGGGGAGGCGGCTACACCTTC | CAWSVHGGGGYTF | TRBJ1-2 | - | TRBV30 | 13 | -
TGTGCCAGCAGCTTATTTGAAGGACAATTTTATGGCTACACCTTC | CASSLFEGQFYGYTF | TRBJ1-2 | - | TRBV11-2 | 15 | -
TGTGCCAGCAGCTGGGACAACAATCAGCCCCAGCATTTT | CASSWDNNQPQHF | TRBJ1-5 | - | TRBV11-2 | 13 | -
TGTGCCAGCAGCTTAGACAGGGGATCGATCCATAGCAATCAGCCCCAGCATTTT | CASSLDRGSIHSNQPQHF | TRBJ1-5 | TRBD1 | TRBV7-9 | 18 | -
TGTGCCACCAGTGATTCAGCTGGGACTAGCGGAGACTACGAGCAGTACTTC | CATSDSAGTSGDYEQYF | TRBJ2-7 | TRBD2 | TRBV24-1 | 17 | -
TGTGCCAGCAGCTCACAGGGGGCAGCGAACACCGGGGAGCTGTTTTTT | CASSSQGAANTGELFF | TRBJ2-2 | TRBD1 | TRBV7-3 | 16 | -
TGCGCCAGCAGCTTGGGCCAGGGACTCTCTGGAAACACCATATATTTT | CASSLGQGLSGNTIYF | TRBJ1-3 | - | TRBV5-1 | 16 | -
TGTGCCAGTAGTATAAGTCAGGGGCCCACAGATACGCAGTATTTT | CASSISQGPTDTQYF | TRBJ2-3 | - | TRBV19 | 15 | -
TGTGCCAGCAGTTTATCGGACAGGGGGCTGTACGAGCAGTACTTC | CASSLSDRGLYEQYF | TRBJ2-7 | TRBD1 | TRBV27 | 15 | -
TGTGCCAGCAGCCCTGGAGGGGTCAGACAGGGTCCTGGCTACACCTTC | CASSPGGVRQGPGYTF | TRBJ1-2 | TRBD1 | TRBV5-4 | 16 | -
TGTGCCAGCAGCCGAGGATACATCTACGAGCAGTACTTC | CASSRGYIYEQYF | TRBJ2-7 | - | TRBV6-5 | 13 | once
TGCGCCAGCAGCCAAGACCCCTTGGGCCTGAACACTGAAGCTTTCTTT | CASSQDPLGLNTEAFF | TRBJ1-1 | - | TRBV4-1 | 16 | -